A selection of T cell receptor beta chains follows, all from one sample in a study of cytomegalovirus exposure and HLA in healthy donors. Generated by immunoSEQ multiplex PCR, the TCRdb table keeps only in-frame clones and is missing some. This sample has over 130,000 clones; over 80% occur once, and the top ten carry about 1.2%. What was sequenced was PBMCs. These receptors all stem from a female donor in good health and CMV-seronegative. The CDR3 runs from the conserved cysteine through the conserved F or W. D genes are given only for firm matches. For some rows the clone size is stated as once, few or many, or as a class when expanded; others skip it.

v_gene	j_gene	abundance	d_gene	CDR3aa	CDR3nt
TRBV6-5	TRBJ1-5	.	TRBD1	CASTRWGQENQPQHF	TGTGCCAGCACCAGATGGGGACAGGAGAATCAGCCCCAGCATTTT
TRBV30	TRBJ2-1	few	TRBD1	CAWRGDSLYNEQFF	TGTGCCTGGAGGGGGGACAGTCTTTACAATGAGCAGTTCTTC
TRBV29-1	TRBJ2-3	.	TRBD2	CSVGGGGVADTQYF	TGCAGCGTTGGGGGCGGGGGTGTAGCAGATACGCAGTATTTT
TRBV2	TRBJ2-1	.	.	CASSVGLYNEQFF	TGTGCCAGCAGTGTAGGACTTTACAATGAGCAGTTCTTC
TRBV27	TRBJ1-2	.	.	CASSSALGLAYGYTF	TGTGCCAGCAGTTCCGCCCTAGGACTAGCCTATGGCTACACCTTC
TRBV4-1	TRBJ2-7	once	.	CASSQDPENSYEQYF	TGCGCCAGCAGCCAAGATCCGGAGAACTCCTACGAGCAGTACTTC
TRBV7-7	TRBJ2-5	few	TRBD1	CASSRGQGETQYF	TGTGCTAGCAGCCGTGGACAGGGAGAGACCCAGTACTTC
TRBV2	TRBJ1-3	.	.	CASSPPSRNTIYF	TGTGCCAGCAGTCCGCCCAGTAGAAACACCATATATTTT
TRBV6-1	TRBJ1-5	.	.	CASSEVPRNSNQPQHF	TGTGCCAGCAGTGAAGTCCCCAGAAATAGCAATCAGCCCCAGCATTTT
TRBV20-1	TRBJ1-1	.	.	CSASLGTMAFF	TGCAGTGCTAGCCTAGGGACAATGGCTTTCTTT
TRBV11-3	TRBJ2-3	.	.	CASSESGVEAVLDTQYF	TGTGCCAGCAGCGAGTCAGGGGTGGAAGCGGTGTTGGATACGCAGTATTTT
TRBV23-1	TRBJ2-1	.	.	CASSQCSPSDRYNEQFF	TGCGCCAGCAGTCAATGTAGCCCTAGCGATAGGTACAATGAGCAGTTCTTC
TRBV11-2	TRBJ2-7	.	TRBD2	CASKRGPSYEQYF	TGTGCCAGTAAGCGGGGGCCCTCCTACGAGCAGTACTTC
TRBV27	TRBJ1-1	.	TRBD1	CASSLSRRGTEAFF	TGTGCCAGCAGTTTATCGCGCAGGGGGACTGAAGCTTTCTTT
TRBV18	TRBJ1-2	.	TRBD1	CASSPQGAEGYTF	TGTGCCAGCTCACCACAGGGGGCAGAGGGCTACACCTTC
TRBV6-5	TRBJ1-1	.	TRBD1	CASSADRGNTEAFF	TGTGCCAGCAGTGCGGACAGGGGGAACACTGAAGCTTTCTTT
TRBV6-1	TRBJ1-2	few	.	CASSEATGRSYGYTF	TGTGCCAGCAGTGAAGCTACAGGGCGGAGCTATGGCTACACCTTC
TRBV28	TRBJ1-1	.	TRBD1	CASFGGQGNTEAFF	TGTGCCAGCTTTGGGGGACAGGGTAACACTGAAGCTTTCTTT
TRBV2	TRBJ2-1	.	.	CASSENGQGNEQFF	TGTGCCAGCAGTGAAAACGGGCAGGGGAATGAGCAGTTCTTC
TRBV5-5	TRBJ1-1	.	TRBD1	CASTRLTGVVDTEAFF	TGTGCCAGCACTAGACTCACAGGGGTGGTAGACACTGAAGCTTTCTTT
TRBV7-9	TRBJ2-3	.	TRBD1	CASSPTGAQSTDTQYF	TGTGCCAGCAGTCCAACAGGGGCACAGTCCACAGATACGCAGTATTTT
TRBV2	TRBJ2-7	once	.	CASGNYEQYF	TGTGCCAGCGGCAACTACGAGCAGTACTTC
TRBV5-5	TRBJ2-2	few	.	CASSFDSNTGELFF	TGTGCCAGCAGCTTCGACAGTAACACCGGGGAGCTGTTTTTT
TRBV5-6	TRBJ1-5	.	.	CASSLSGRYQPQHF	TGTGCCAGCAGCTTGTCAGGGCGGTATCAGCCCCAGCATTTT
TRBV13	TRBJ1-5	.	TRBD1	CASSFRDRENSNQPQHF	TGTGCCAGCAGCTTCAGGGACAGGGAGAATAGCAATCAGCCCCAGCATTTT
TRBV27	TRBJ2-1	.	.	CASSRGGNEQFF	TGTGCCAGCAGCCGTGGAGGCAATGAGCAGTTCTTC
TRBV19	TRBJ1-5	.	TRBD1	CASTKDRVGNQPQHF	TGTGCCAGTACAAAGGACAGGGTAGGGAATCAGCCCCAGCATTTT
TRBV5-1	TRBJ2-7	few	TRBD1	CASSLSRTGGSYEQYF	TGCGCCAGCAGCTTGAGCCGGACAGGGGGCTCCTACGAGCAGTACTTC
TRBV27	TRBJ2-1	.	TRBD2	CASSFVLAGFNEQFF	TGTGCCAGCAGTTTTGTACTAGCGGGGTTCAATGAGCAGTTCTTC
TRBV4-1	TRBJ1-3	.	.	CASSQDVLAAGNTIYF	TGCGCCAGCAGCCAAGATGTGCTGGCCGCTGGAAACACCATATATTTT
TRBV6-1	TRBJ1-5	.	.	CASSEYSNREKPQHF	TGTGCCAGCAGTGAATATAGCAACAGGGAGAAGCCCCAGCATTTT
TRBV6-1	TRBJ1-5	.	.	CASRDQEVPNQPQHF	TGTGCCAGCAGGGATCAGGAGGTCCCCAATCAGCCCCAGCATTTT
TRBV13	TRBJ2-2	.	TRBD1	CASSRDRDGELFF	TGTGCCAGCAGCAGGGACAGGGACGGGGAGCTGTTTTTT
TRBV4-1	TRBJ2-7	few	.	CASSRVGSGSYEQYF	TGCGCCAGCAGCCGGGTCGGGAGTGGCTCCTACGAGCAGTACTTC
TRBV28	TRBJ2-5	.	TRBD2	CASSFAGLAGYQETQYF	TGTGCCAGCAGTTTCGCGGGACTAGCGGGATACCAAGAGACCCAGTACTTC
TRBV19	TRBJ1-2	.	.	CASKYGGEFHGYTF	TGTGCCAGTAAGTACGGAGGGGAATTCCATGGCTACACCTTC
TRBV5-6	TRBJ1-5	.	TRBD1	CASNRQGQPQHF	TGTGCCAGCAACAGACAGGGTCAGCCCCAGCATTTT
TRBV27	TRBJ2-7	.	.	CASISDSRREQYF	TGTGCCAGCATCTCGGACAGCAGACGCGAGCAGTACTTC
TRBV5-1	TRBJ2-1	.	.	CASSPLIDLGGSYNEQFF	TGCGCCAGCAGCCCCCTGATCGACCTGGGGGGCTCCTACAATGAGCAGTTCTTC
TRBV28	TRBJ2-7	.	.	CASSFEPDEQYF	TGTGCCAGCAGTTTCGAGCCCGACGAGCAGTACTTC
TRBV5-4	TRBJ2-7	.	.	CASSSGGDRNLYEQYF	TGTGCCAGCAGCTCTGGAGGGGACCGGAACCTCTACGAGCAGTACTTC
TRBV5-1	TRBJ2-1	.	TRBD2	CASSRHITSGRNNEQFF	TGCGCCAGCAGCCGCCACATTACTAGCGGGAGGAACAATGAGCAGTTCTTC
TRBV6-6	TRBJ2-7	.	TRBD2	CASSLQTSGSYEQYF	TGTGCCAGCAGTCTCCAGACTAGCGGGAGCTACGAGCAGTACTTC
TRBV29-1	TRBJ2-3	.	TRBD1	CSVTTTSGQGADTQYF	TGCAGCGTTACAACGACTTCGGGACAGGGGGCAGATACGCAGTATTTT
TRBV19	TRBJ2-4	.	.	CATDNKAKNIQYF	TGTGCCACCGACAACAAAGCCAAAAACATTCAGTACTTC
TRBV5-5	TRBJ1-2	.	TRBD1	CASSLAGQGAEGYTF	TGTGCCAGCAGCTTGGCCGGTCAGGGGGCGGAGGGCTACACCTTC
TRBV4-1	TRBJ2-5	.	.	CASSQSGETQYF	TGCGCCAGCAGCCAGAGCGGGGAGACCCAGTACTTC
TRBV5-1	TRBJ2-1	.	.	CASSLVSSYNEQFF	TGCGCCAGCAGCTTGGTGAGCTCCTACAATGAGCAGTTCTTC
TRBV7-9	TRBJ1-5	.	.	CASSQSGGSNQPQHF	TGTGCCAGCAGCCAAAGTGGCGGGTCGAATCAGCCCCAGCATTTT
TRBV5-6	TRBJ1-5	.	TRBD1	CASSGQGGNQPQHF	TGTGCCAGCAGCGGACAGGGGGGCAATCAGCCCCAGCATTTT
TRBV5-1	TRBJ1-1	.	.	CASSLNPTGEAFF	TGCGCCAGCAGCTTGAACCCCACTGGTGAAGCTTTCTTT
TRBV5-5	TRBJ1-5	.	TRBD1	CASSGTGVGQPQHF	TGTGCCAGCAGCGGGACAGGGGTGGGTCAGCCCCAGCATTTT
TRBV27	TRBJ2-3	.	TRBD2	CASSLWASGDTDTQYF	TGTGCCAGCAGTTTATGGGCTAGCGGGGACACAGATACGCAGTATTTT
TRBV5-1	TRBJ1-1	.	.	CASRLDFTEAFF	TGCGCCAGCAGGTTGGACTTCACTGAAGCTTTCTTT